This TCR beta chain is drawn from a study of PD-1 blockade in classical Hodgkin lymphoma. Findings of the study overall: Before treatment, complete responders showed about the same diversity as newly diagnosed patients. A reduction in baseline TCR diversity was reportedly seen in newly diagnosed patients relative to healthy donors. Researchers reported that CD4+ TCR diversity, though not CD8+, rose significantly by C4D1.

TCRdb's copy holds only in-frame clones and misses some; the assay was immunoSEQ multiplex PCR. The table has fewer than 100,000 clones, around 86% seen once; the top ten hold roughly a fifth. Germline V gene data show CDR1 as MDHEN and CDR2 as SYDVKM. The CDR3 is made up of 14 amino acids. V dropped 5 bases and J dropped 2 bases, with 12 bases sitting between them. Every one of the patients relapsed after autologous stem cell transplantation (brentuximab vedotin exposure was variable). As to this clone: Its specificity is not known. Other DNA variants within this sample encode the same CDR3.

The sequences come from peripheral blood mononuclear cells (PBMCs), collected at baseline. This clonotype originated in a human donor with classical Hodgkin lymphoma. This chain uses TRBV28 with TRBJ1-1; D is ambiguous. Here the CDR3 DNA reads TGTGCCAGCAGTCTCACACTACGAAACACTGAAGCTTTCTTT. Protein: CASSLTLRNTEAFF.